These T cell receptor beta chains were read from a single sample in a study of T cell responses to AZD1222 COVID-19 vaccine. The assay was immunoSEQ multiplex PCR, and TCRdb's table has in-frame clones only and misses some. The sample consists of 120,000 or so clones, around 83% of them appearing once. Sequenced here: peripheral blood, sampled 28 days after the second AZD1222 dose. These receptors all stem from an adult who received the AZD1222 COVID-19 vaccine. The CDR3 runs from the conserved cysteine through the conserved F or W. The order of the fields is D gene, J gene, V gene, clone size, CDR3 protein, CDR3 DNA. A D gene is named only where the DNA matches it firmly. Expanded clones are given a class, and other clones once, few, many or no size at all.

D: NA; J: TRBJ1-2; V: TRBV7-2; size: NA; CDR3: CASSTKGGSLYGYTF; DNA: TGTGCCAGCTCGACTAAAGGAGGATCCCTCTATGGCTACACCTTC
D: NA; J: TRBJ2-5; V: TRBV5-4; size: NA; CDR3: CASSSGDVTRETQYF; DNA: TGTGCCAGCAGCTCGGGGGATGTAACAAGAGAGACCCAGTACTTC
D: TRBD1; J: TRBJ1-5; V: TRBV28; size: few; CDR3: CASSLGGQSQPQHF; DNA: TGTGCCAGCAGTTTAGGGGGACAGAGTCAGCCCCAGCATTTT
D: NA; J: TRBJ2-7; V: TRBV6-2/TRBV6-3; size: NA; CDR3: CASSVSGWITGDEQYF; DNA: TGTGCCAGCAGTGTCTCCGGTTGGATCACCGGCGACGAGCAGTACTTC
D: NA; J: TRBJ1-2; V: TRBV7-3; size: NA; CDR3: CASSTQGGIGYTF; DNA: TGTGCCAGCAGCACACAGGGAGGGATTGGCTACACCTTC
D: TRBD2; J: TRBJ2-7; V: TRBV7-2; size: NA; CDR3: CASSAPGLAFEQYF; DNA: TGTGCCAGCAGCGCACCGGGACTAGCTTTTGAGCAGTACTTC
D: NA; J: TRBJ1-2; V: TRBV2; size: NA; CDR3: CASRDGNYGYTF; DNA: TGTGCCAGCAGGGACGGGAACTATGGCTACACCTTC
D: TRBD1; J: TRBJ2-7; V: TRBV19; size: NA; CDR3: CASSIRLGQGLYEQYF; DNA: TGTGCCAGTAGTATTAGACTCGGACAGGGGCTCTACGAGCAGTACTTC
D: NA; J: TRBJ2-1; V: TRBV5-4; size: NA; CDR3: CASSPALRGGNEQFF; DNA: TGTGCCAGCAGCCCCGCTCTCCGTGGGGGGAATGAGCAGTTCTTC
D: NA; J: TRBJ2-3; V: TRBV6-5; size: NA; CDR3: CASSYFGLGDTQYF; DNA: TGTGCCAGCAGTTACTTTGGCTTGGGAGATACGCAGTATTTT
D: NA; J: TRBJ2-3; V: TRBV3-1/TRBV3-2; size: NA; CDR3: CASSRIQLGQRDTQYF; DNA: TGTGCCAGCAGCCGAATACAACTAGGGCAAAGAGATACGCAGTATTTT
D: TRBD1; J: TRBJ1-1; V: TRBV4-1; size: NA; CDR3: CASSLGTGVRGMF; DNA: TGCGCCAGCAGCCTCGGGACAGGGGTCCGCGGGATGTTT
D: NA; J: TRBJ2-2; V: TRBV4-3; size: NA; CDR3: CASSQDGYTGELFF; DNA: TGCGCCAGCAGCCAAGATGGGTACACCGGGGAGCTGTTTTTT
D: NA; J: TRBJ1-1; V: TRBV24-1; size: NA; CDR3: CATTPGASTEAFF; DNA: TGTGCCACCACCCCGGGGGCAAGCACTGAAGCTTTCTTT
D: NA; J: TRBJ2-1; V: TRBV18; size: NA; CDR3: CASSPPSTTPHRDEQFF; DNA: TGTGCCAGCTCACCGCCCTCAACTACCCCCCATCGCGATGAGCAGTTCTTC
D: TRBD1; J: TRBJ1-3; V: TRBV6-1; size: NA; CDR3: CASSAAGTGRRFLGNTIYF; DNA: TGTGCCAGCAGTGCCGCCGGGACAGGGAGACGGTTCCTAGGAAACACCATATATTTT
D: TRBD2; J: TRBJ2-1; V: TRBV5-1; size: NA; CDR3: CASSLVPTSGGLNEQFF; DNA: TGCGCCAGCAGCTTGGTACCGACTAGCGGGGGCCTCAATGAGCAGTTCTTC
D: NA; J: TRBJ1-2; V: TRBV6-5; size: NA; CDR3: CASSYGGRGYTF; DNA: TGTGCCAGCAGTTACGGCGGGCGCGGCTACACCTTC
D: TRBD2; J: TRBJ2-5; V: TRBV11-2; size: NA; CDR3: CASRTSGGVRETQYF; DNA: TGTGCCAGCAGAACCAGCGGGGGGGTACGAGAGACCCAGTACTTC
D: NA; J: TRBJ2-7; V: TRBV4-2; size: few; CDR3: CASSRGLESYEQYF; DNA: TGTGCCAGCAGCCGAGGTTTGGAATCCTACGAGCAGTACTTC
D: TRBD2; J: TRBJ2-7; V: TRBV5-6; size: NA; CDR3: CASSLGSGGEQYF; DNA: TGTGCCAGCAGCTTGGGTTCGGGGGGCGAGCAGTACTTC
D: TRBD1; J: TRBJ1-4; V: TRBV27; size: NA; CDR3: CASSLLPRQGREKLFF; DNA: TGTGCCAGCAGTTTATTGCCTCGACAGGGAAGGGAAAAACTGTTTTTT
D: NA; J: TRBJ1-2; V: TRBV2; size: NA; CDR3: CASRAGMALYGYTF; DNA: TGTGCCAGCAGAGCGGGGATGGCACTCTATGGCTACACCTTC
D: NA; J: TRBJ1-2; V: TRBV11-2; size: NA; CDR3: CASSLANYGYTF; DNA: TGTGCCAGCAGCTTAGCCAACTATGGCTACACCTTC
D: NA; J: TRBJ2-2; V: TRBV11-3; size: NA; CDR3: CASSLVGLDTGELFF; DNA: TGTGCCAGCAGCCTTGTAGGGTTGGACACCGGGGAGCTGTTTTTT
D: NA; J: TRBJ1-2; V: TRBV29-1; size: once; CDR3: CSVGEAANYGYTF; DNA: TGCAGCGTTGGGGAGGCCGCTAACTATGGCTACACCTTC
D: NA; J: TRBJ1-1; V: TRBV6-1; size: once; CDR3: CASSDPLGTEAFF; DNA: TGTGCCAGCAGTGACCCTCTAGGGACTGAAGCTTTCTTT
D: NA; J: TRBJ2-5; V: TRBV29-1; size: NA; CDR3: CSVVGTPETQYF; DNA: TGCAGCGTCGTCGGGACACCGGAGACCCAGTACTTC
D: TRBD2; J: TRBJ2-3; V: TRBV7-8; size: once; CDR3: CASSPQLAGGTDTQYF; DNA: TGTGCCAGCAGCCCACAACTAGCGGGGGGCACAGATACGCAGTATTTT
D: NA; J: TRBJ1-4; V: TRBV5-8; size: once; CDR3: CASRKKNNEKLFF; DNA: TGTGCCAGCAGAAAGAAGAATAATGAAAAACTGTTTTTT
D: NA; J: TRBJ2-1; V: TRBV29-1; size: NA; CDR3: CSSYYNEQFF; DNA: TGCAGTTCCTACTACAATGAGCAGTTCTTC
D: NA; J: TRBJ1-1; V: TRBV10-3; size: NA; CDR3: CAISVWEASGGTEAFF; DNA: TGTGCCATCAGTGTGTGGGAGGCCTCTGGGGGCACTGAAGCTTTCTTT
D: NA; J: TRBJ1-1; V: TRBV4-3; size: NA; CDR3: CASSQGLQYTEAFF; DNA: TGCGCCAGCAGCCAAGGTCTACAATATACTGAAGCTTTCTTT
D: NA; J: TRBJ1-2; V: TRBV11-2; size: NA; CDR3: CASSLDLDGPRDGYTF; DNA: TGTGCCAGCAGCTTAGATCTGGACGGACCTAGGGATGGCTACACCTTC
D: NA; J: TRBJ2-2; V: TRBV11-3; size: NA; CDR3: CASSLRGRGELFF; DNA: TGTGCCAGCAGCTTAAGGGGACGCGGGGAGCTGTTTTTT
D: TRBD2; J: TRBJ2-1; V: TRBV4-1; size: NA; CDR3: CASSTPGLAVEQFF; DNA: TGCGCCAGCAGCACTCCGGGACTAGCTGTTGAGCAGTTCTTC
D: NA; J: TRBJ1-1; V: TRBV18; size: NA; CDR3: CASSPLVGREAFF; DNA: TGTGCCAGCTCACCACTAGTAGGACGTGAAGCTTTCTTT
D: NA; J: TRBJ2-1; V: TRBV27; size: NA; CDR3: CASRGYDYNEQFF; DNA: TGTGCCAGCAGGGGCTACGACTACAATGAGCAGTTCTTC
D: NA; J: TRBJ2-5; V: TRBV3-1/TRBV3-2; size: NA; CDR3: CASSQGMLYQETQYF; DNA: TGTGCCAGCAGCCAAGGAATGTTGTACCAAGAGACCCAGTACTTC
D: NA; J: TRBJ1-5; V: TRBV30; size: NA; CDR3: CAWRGEGSGPQHF; DNA: TGTGCCTGGAGGGGTGAGGGGTCAGGGCCCCAGCATTTT
D: TRBD1; J: TRBJ1-2; V: TRBV10-3; size: NA; CDR3: CAISPGTGSGGYTF; DNA: TGTGCCATCAGCCCCGGGACAGGGTCGGGTGGCTACACCTTC
D: NA; J: TRBJ1-6; V: TRBV28; size: NA; CDR3: CASRVLRQVNSPLHF; DNA: TGTGCCAGCAGAGTCCTGAGACAGGTCAATTCACCCCTCCACTTT
D: NA; J: TRBJ1-2; V: TRBV9; size: once; CDR3: CASSPTLRMDGYTF; DNA: TGTGCCAGCAGCCCGACCCTAAGGATGGACGGCTACACCTTC
D: NA; J: TRBJ2-7; V: TRBV20-1; size: NA; CDR3: CSASSLDRSLFYEQYF; DNA: TGCAGTGCTAGTTCCCTCGACAGGAGCCTATTCTATGAGCAGTACTTC
D: TRBD2; J: TRBJ2-2; V: TRBV9; size: NA; CDR3: CASSVLAGNTGELFF; DNA: TGTGCCAGCAGCGTTCTAGCGGGGAACACCGGGGAGCTGTTTTTT
D: NA; J: TRBJ1-5; V: TRBV6-2/TRBV6-3; size: NA; CDR3: CASSLVLNQPQHF; DNA: TGTGCCAGCAGTTTAGTCCTAAATCAGCCCCAGCATTTT
D: NA; J: TRBJ1-2; V: TRBV19; size: NA; CDR3: CASSPHLQLNYGYTF; DNA: TGTGCCAGTAGTCCCCACTTACAGCTAAACTATGGCTACACCTTC
D: NA; J: TRBJ2-2; V: TRBV6-5; size: NA; CDR3: CASSLVGAEGGELFF; DNA: TGTGCCAGCAGTCTAGTAGGGGCTGAAGGCGGGGAGCTGTTTTTT
D: NA; J: TRBJ1-6; V: TRBV3-1/TRBV3-2; size: NA; CDR3: CASRAGNNSPLHF; DNA: TGTGCCAGCCGTGCTGGGAACAATTCACCCCTCCACTTT
D: NA; J: TRBJ1-3; V: TRBV11-2; size: NA; CDR3: CASSPTVSSGNTIYF; DNA: TGTGCCAGCAGCCCTACAGTGAGCTCTGGAAACACCATATATTTT
D: TRBD1; J: TRBJ1-5; V: TRBV16; size: NA; CDR3: CASSQRDSLNQPQHF; DNA: TGTGCCAGCAGCCAGCGGGACAGCCTAAATCAGCCCCAGCATTTT
D: TRBD1; J: TRBJ1-5; V: TRBV19; size: NA; CDR3: CASSTDRGTPNQPQHF; DNA: TGTGCCAGTAGTACGGACAGGGGTACACCGAATCAGCCCCAGCATTTT
D: NA; J: TRBJ2-3; V: TRBV19; size: NA; CDR3: CASSEGPGTQYF; DNA: TGTGCCAGTAGCGAGGGGCCGGGTACGCAGTATTTT